Below, 26 T cell receptor beta chains from the same sample are listed, as sequenced in a study of T cells in Graves' hyperthyroidism and ophthalmopathy. RNA transcripts gave rise to amplified TCR beta CDR3 regions. The primer set for the first-round RT-PCR of the TCR CDR3 was HTBI. TCRdb redid the calling of the multiplex PCR reads with MiXCR, one entry per CDR3 protein. The table includes a few hundred thousand distinct CDR3 sequences, approximately 15% detected once. Sequences were obtained from blood. All receptors derive from a woman between 25 and 40 years old with Graves' hyperthyroidism.

The chain joins TRBV20-1 to TRBJ2-7; TRBD1 or TRBD2 may be the D gene (5 bases each). The CDR3 extends over 11 amino acids. Germline V CDR1 and CDR2: DFQATT, SNEGSKA (reference sequence). Trimming pared 6 bases from V and 4 bases from J, leaving 10 bases between. This CDR3 is CSALGEYEQYF. CDR3 nucleotides: TGCAGTGCCCTAGGGGAGTACGAGCAGTACTTC.

V usage is TRBV3-1 and J usage is TRBJ1-3; D might be TRBD1 (5 bases). V was pared by 1 base and J by 4 bases, with 20 bases between. This CDR3 is 18 amino acids long. The germline V gene encodes CDR1 LGHDT and CDR2 YNNKEL (reference sequence). The DNA of the CDR3 is TGTGCCAGCAGCCAAGGTGTTCCTGGGACTCCTACAGGAAACACCATATATTTT. This encodes CASSQGVPGTPTGNTIYF.

This rearrangement joins TRBV5-6 to TRBJ2-5; 7 bases are a match to TRBD1. V lost 3 bases, J lost 6 bases, and 17 bases stayed unmatched. This CDR3 contains 17 residues. Germline V gene lookup returns CDR1 SGHDT and CDR2 YYEEEE. This CDR3 reads CASSWIRDRVMDQTQYF. The DNA of the CDR3 is TGTGCCAGCAGCTGGATTCGCGACAGGGTAATGGATCAGACCCAGTACTTC.

This clonotype has at least ten counts. The chain uses TRBV6-1 and TRBJ1-5; D is possibly TRBD1 (5 bases). CDR1 and CDR2 from the germline V gene are MNHNS and SASEGT. CDR3 length: 15 amino acids. The V and J ends lost 2 bases and 2 bases respectively, with 10 bases between them. In nucleotides, the CDR3 is TGTGCCAGCAGTGAATCGGTCAGGGGCAATCAGCCCCAGCATTTT. It encodes CASSESVRGNQPQHF.

This clonotype occurred a few times. J is TRBJ2-7 and V is TRBV6-1, with D tentatively TRBD1 or TRBD2 (6 bases each). Germline V gives CDR1 MNHNS, CDR2 SASEGT. CDR3 size: 14 residues. V was pared by 7 bases and J by 9 bases, with 22 bases between. This chain's CDR3 is CASNAGQSYGGQYF. The CDR3 DNA sequence: TGTGCCAGCAATGCGGGACAAAGCTACGGAGGGCAGTACTTC.

This clonotype was recorded many times. V is TRBV5-8 and J is TRBJ2-7, with 8 bases identical to TRBD1. This CDR3 is built from 15 residues. V was clipped by 3 bases and J by 2 bases; unmatched bases: 7. CDR1 is SGHTS and CDR2 is YDEGEE in the germline V gene. The CDR3 loop is CASSSPDRATYEQYF. In DNA, the CDR3 is TGTGCCAGCAGCTCCCCGGACAGGGCGACCTACGAGCAGTACTTC.

This clonotype was counted a single time. Possible read error: a much larger clone is one base away. This chain joins TRBV7-9 and TRBJ2-3; 9 positions agree with TRBD2. The CDR3 extends over 16 amino acids. Germline values: CDR1 SEHNR, CDR2 FQNEAQ (reference sequence). Unmatched junction bases numbered 11, after V lost 5 bases and J lost 5 bases. CDR3 residues: CASSRGASGMRDTQYF. CDR3 sequence (DNA): TGTGCCAGCAGCCGGGGGGCTAGCGGGATGAGAGATACGCAGTATTTT.

Notes on this clonotype: A much more abundant neighbour one base away suggests this may be a read error. The chain combines TRBV6-2 or TRBV6-3 with TRBJ1-1, with 8 bases that match TRBD1. Germline CDR1 and CDR2: MNHEY and SVGEGT. The length of the CDR3 is 15 residues. The CDR3 sequence: CASSYKTGVYTGAFF. The CDR3 DNA follows: TGTGCCAGCAGTTACAAGACAGGGGTGTACACTGGAGCTTTCTTT.

The chain combines TRBV7-9 with TRBJ2-5; D gene unclear. This CDR3 spans 15 amino acids. Per germline, CDR1 SEHNR and CDR2 FQNEAQ (reference sequence). Trimming cost V 5 bases and J 3 bases, with 16 bases left between them. Written as DNA, the CDR3 is TGTGCCAGCAGCCCAAGGCTTAGTCGGGAAGAGACCCAGTACTTC. Protein: CASSPRLSREETQYF.

V and J are TRBV10-2 and TRBJ1-2; D ambiguous. From germline, CDR1 is WSHSY and CDR2 SAAADI. The CDR3 contains 13 residues. Between the trimmed V and J ends, which lost 3 bases and 6 bases, there was a span of 11 bases. The DNA for the CDR3 is TGCGCCAGCAGTGAACCGGGAATGGATGGCTACACCTTC. This sequence encodes CASSEPGMDGYTF.

The sample holds a few counts of this clonotype. The V gene is TRBV6-1, the J gene TRBJ2-5, with TRBD1 matching over 7 bases. The junction had 4 bases not matched to a gene; V was cut back by 7 bases and J by 2 bases. Germline values: CDR1 MNHNS, CDR2 SASEGT. The CDR3 length is 13 residues. For the CDR3, the DNA is TGTGCCAGCATAGGGGGCGGTCAAGAGACCCAGTACTTC. This encodes CASIGGGQETQYF.

This clonotype was detected ten times or more. The chain combines TRBV28 with TRBJ2-6, with D perhaps assigned TRBD1 or TRBD2 (5 bases each). CDR1 MDHEN and CDR2 SYDVKM come from the germline V gene. V lost 4 bases, J lost 0 bases, and 7 bases lay in between. The CDR3 runs to 15 residues. CDR3 residues: CASSSGGSGANVLTF. CDR3 DNA sequence: TGTGCCAGCAGTTCTGGGGGCTCTGGGGCCAACGTCCTGACTTTC. Full variable domain (outside the CDR3, taken from reference TRBV28 and TRBJ2-6): DVKVTQSSRYLVKRTGEKVFLECVQDMDHENMFWYRQDPGLGLRLIYFSYDVKMKEKGDIPEGYSVSREKKERFSLILESASTNQTSMYLCASSSGGSGANVLTFGAGSRLTVL.

This clonotype was seen a few times. CDR3 DNA: TGTGCCAGCTCGGGACTTTCCTCCAACTACGAGCAGTACTTC. It encodes CASSGLSSNYEQYF. The J gene is TRBJ2-7, the V gene TRBV27, with a tentative D call TRBD2 (6 bases). This CDR3 spans 14 amino acids. The germline CDR1 and CDR2 sequences are MNHEY and SMNVEV (reference sequence). The ends were cut back, 8 bases at V and 3 bases at J, with 17 bases in the middle.

The V call is TRBV6-1, the J call TRBJ1-2; D is perhaps TRBD1 (6 bases). This CDR3 spans 13 amino acids. V was pared by 6 bases and J by 5 bases, with 13 bases between. The germline V gene encodes CDR1 MNHNS and CDR2 SASEGT. The CDR3 protein is CASRLQGWYGYTF. For the CDR3, the DNA is TGTGCCAGCAGACTACAGGGATGGTATGGCTACACCTTC.

The chain is built from TRBV2 and TRBJ2-5, with 8 bases fitting TRBD1. Germline V CDR1 and CDR2: SNHLY, FYNNEI. V dropped 8 bases and J dropped 1; count of bases not matched to a gene: 6. There are 14 residues in the CDR3. The CDR3 here is CASHRTGTQETQYF. As DNA, the CDR3 is TGTGCCAGCCACAGGACAGGGACCCAAGAGACCCAGTACTTC.

This rearrangement joins TRBV12-3 or TRBV12-4 to TRBJ1-1; D is unclear. CDR3 length: 11 residues. With 6 bases removed from V and 5 bases from J, the gap between germline ends came to 7 bases. This CDR3 reads CASRVRTEAFF. The CDR3, as DNA: TGTGCCAGCAGGGTAAGGACTGAAGCTTTCTTT.

This clonotype appeared a few times. The chain links TRBV15 to TRBJ2-3; D might be TRBD2 (6 bases). Trimming shortened V by 4 bases and J by 5 bases, and 19 bases separated the two germline ends. In germline, CDR1 is LNHNV, CDR2 YYDKDF (reference sequence). The CDR3 runs to 16 residues. In DNA form, the CDR3 reads TGTGCCACCAGCATGTCACCGGGACTCTTTCGAGATACGCAGTATTTT. It is translated as CATSMSPGLFRDTQYF.

This clonotype has just a few counts. This chain joins TRBV15 and TRBJ1-3, with TRBD1 matching 8 bases. J lost 3 bases, V lost 1 base, and 2 bases had no gene match. Germline V gene data show CDR1 as LNHNV and CDR2 as YYDKDF (reference sequence). This CDR3 is built from 15 residues. DNA of the CDR3: TGTGCCACCAGCAGAGGGGACAGGCTTGGAAACACCATATATTTT. It specifies CATSRGDRLGNTIYF.

This clonotype appeared a few times. The chain couples TRBV9 to TRBJ2-3, with TRBD1 matching 7 bases. This CDR3 has 20 residues. Germline-derived CDR1 and CDR2 are SGDLS and YYNGEE. With 3 bases clipped from V and 1 base from J, the junction kept 20 bases outside the gene matches. The CDR3 region has the DNA TGTGCCAGCAGCGGACGGGACAGCCATCACCCCCCAGGGGGCACAGATACGCAGTATTTT. Translation: CASSGRDSHHPPGGTDTQYF. Full variable domain (missing parts from reference TRBV9 and TRBJ2-3): DSGVTQTPKHLITATGQRVTLRCSPRSGDLSVYWYQQSLDQGLQFLIQYYNGEERAKGNILERFSAQQFPDLHSELNLSSLELGDSALYFCASSGRDSHHPPGGTDTQYFGPGTRLTVL.

The chain carries TRBV6-1 and TRBJ1-6; D possibly corresponds to TRBD1 (6 bases). The V end was cut by 1 base, the J end by 0 bases, with 13 bases between. From germline, CDR1 is MNHNS and CDR2 SASEGT. The CDR3 totals 18 residues. The CDR3 sequence is CASSEETGPSSYNSPLHF. The CDR3 region has the DNA TGTGCCAGCAGTGAAGAGACAGGACCAAGCTCCTATAATTCACCCCTCCACTTT.

This clonotype was seen many times. This chain connects TRBV3-1 to TRBJ2-3, with 7 bases fitting TRBD2. The germline V gene has CDR1 LGHDT and CDR2 YNNKEL (reference sequence). V lost 6 bases to trimming and J lost 4 bases; unmatched junction nucleotides: 7. The CDR3 runs 14 residues. In nucleotides, the CDR3 is TGTGCCAGCAGGCCAGCGGGGACGGCAGATACGCAGTATTTT. Translated, it gives CASRPAGTADTQYF.

This clonotype was seen a few times. This chain joins TRBV24-1 and TRBJ1-1, with TRBD1 matching 7 bases. With 4 bases clipped from V and 1 base from J, the junction kept 5 bases outside the gene matches. The germline gives CDR1 KGHDR, CDR2 SFDVKD. The CDR3 length is 15 residues. The CDR3 loop reads CATSDPRQGNTEAFF. CDR3 nucleotides: TGTGCCACCAGTGACCCAAGACAGGGGAACACTGAAGCTTTCTTT.

A few counts support this clonotype. The rearrangement links TRBV12-3 or TRBV12-4 to TRBJ2-1, with D possibly TRBD1 on 6 matching bases. V was cut by 7 bases and J by 4 bases, with 17 bases left in between. The CDR3 extends over 15 amino acids. CDR3 loop: CASTHDRDTYNEQFF. The CDR3 DNA reads as TGTGCCAGCACGCACGACCGGGACACATACAATGAGCAGTTCTTC.

With respect to this clonotype: A much larger clone sits a single nucleotide away, making a read error possible. V and J are TRBV6-2 or TRBV6-3 and TRBJ2-5; TRBD2 matches at 9 bases. The germline V gene has CDR1 MNHEY and CDR2 SVGEGT. The CDR3 is 14 amino acids. The V and J ends lost 7 bases and 7 bases, in that order; junction bases with no gene match: 10. The CDR3 region has the DNA TGTGCCAGCACTGGCGGGAGGGCCAGGGGGACCCAGTACTTC. Translated: CASTGGRARGTQYF.

This clonotype was observed a handful of times. The V gene is TRBV10-1, the J gene TRBJ2-1; D is unclear. In germline, CDR1 is WNHNN, CDR2 SYGVQD (reference sequence). Trimming left V 3 bases short and J 10 bases short, with 13 bases between. The CDR3 loop spans 13 amino acids. The CDR3 sequence is CASSDMALGEQFF. CDR3 bases: TGCGCCAGCAGTGATATGGCCTTGGGCGAGCAGTTCTTC.

V gene TRBV5-1 combines with J gene TRBJ2-1; 9 bases are shared with TRBD1. This CDR3 contains 15 residues. The J segment lost 8 bases and the V segment lost 1 base, leaving 7 bases of the junction unmatched. Germline assignment: CDR1 SGHRS and CDR2 YFSETQ. The CDR3 protein is CASSLQGQGLDEQFF. Written as DNA, the CDR3 is TGCGCCAGCAGCTTGCAAGGACAGGGGTTAGATGAGCAGTTCTTC.